This TCR beta chain derives from a study of cytomegalovirus exposure and HLA in healthy donors. PCR was performed using 60 Vbeta and 13 Jbeta primers. Generated by immunoSEQ multiplex PCR, the TCRdb table keeps only in-frame clones and is missing some. Of approximately 150,000 clones listed, 75% to 80% are singletons. Germline assignment: CDR1 MNHNS and CDR2 SASEGT. CDR3 length equals 14 residues. The trim removed 7 bases at V and 4 bases at J, leaving 7 bases unmatched. The chain recombines TRBV6-1 with TRBJ1-2, with TRBD1 matching over 9 bases. The specimen sequenced was PBMCs. The source is a woman aged 55-70 years in good health and CMV-seronegative. This CDR3 is CASTGQGGGYGYTF. DNA of the CDR3: TGTGCCAGCACGGGACAGGGCGGAGGCTATGGCTACACCTTC.